A single sample is the source of the 25 T cell receptor beta chains below, sequenced in a study of blood T cell repertoires in COVID-19. TCRdb's copy holds only in-frame clones and misses some; the assay was immunoSEQ multiplex PCR. The sample records about 62,000 clones, roughly 90% being singletons. The sequencing sample was made of peripheral blood. The receptors here all came from a human donor in a cohort sampled during active COVID-19.

This clone was detected once. The V call is TRBV28, the J call TRBJ1-4; TRBD1 might be the D (6 bases). Germline V gene sequence: CDR1 MDHEN, CDR2 SYDVKM. Trimming removed 3 bases from V and 0 bases from J, with 23 bases in between. The CDR3 is 20 amino acids. The CDR3 nucleotides are TGTGCCAGCAGTTTCGGAGTCGGGAGGGGACAACCTGCAACTAATGAAAAACTGTTTTTT. This gives the protein CASSFGVGRGQPATNEKLFF.

This clone was recorded once. The chain is built from TRBV2 and TRBJ1-2, with D possibly TRBD1 on 6 matching bases. Trimming removed 6 bases at V and 7 bases at J, with 18 bases between. The CDR3 covers 14 residues. CDR1 is SNHLY, CDR2 FYNNEI, per germline. The CDR3 here is CASRPQGIVGGYTF. The CDR3 region has the DNA TGTGCCAGCAGACCTCAGGGGATTGTTGGTGGCTACACCTTC.

This clone is a singleton in its sample. V is TRBV18 and J is TRBJ1-2; D is perhaps TRBD1 (5 bases). V was cut by 7 bases and J by 4 bases, with 22 bases left in between. Per germline, CDR1 KGHSH and CDR2 LQKENI. The CDR3 contains 16 residues. The CDR3 DNA sequence: TGTGCCAGCTTATCCTCGGGGGAGCTCCCAATCTATGGCTACACCTTC. This gives the protein CASLSSGELPIYGYTF.

The gene calls are TRBV18 and TRBJ2-7, with a tentative D call TRBD2 (6 bases). This CDR3 region has 14 residues. In germline, CDR1 is KGHSH, CDR2 LQKENI. With 6 bases removed from V and 2 bases from J, the gap between germline ends came to 14 bases. As DNA, the CDR3 is TGTGCCAGCTCCTCCGGGGGACTCCCCTACGAGCAGTACTTC. It is translated as CASSSGGLPYEQYF.

This chain uses TRBV5-6 with TRBJ2-4, with D possibly TRBD1 on 6 matching bases. V was clipped by 3 bases and J by 3 bases, with 10 bases between them. This CDR3 region has 14 residues. The V gene's germline CDR1 is SGHDT and CDR2 YYEEEE. The CDR3 coding sequence is TGTGCCAGCAGCTCACAGGGTTTCAAAAACATTCAGTACTTC. Its protein product is CASSSQGFKNIQYF.

The chain carries TRBV7-2 and TRBJ2-7; 9 positions match TRBD2. The J segment lost 2 bases and the V segment lost 2 bases, leaving 4 bases of the junction unmatched. Germline V gene data show CDR1 as SGHTA and CDR2 as FQGNSA. The CDR3 sequence is 15 residues long. The CDR3 protein is CASSLFPSGTYEQYF. For the CDR3, the DNA is TGTGCCAGCAGCTTATTTCCTAGCGGGACCTACGAGCAGTACTTC.

The rearrangement joins TRBV28 to TRBJ2-3, with D perhaps TRBD2 (6 bases). Per the germline V gene, CDR1 is MDHEN and CDR2 is SYDVKM. The CDR3 is made up of 16 amino acids. The germline V and J ends were trimmed by 3 bases and 3 bases, with 16 bases remaining between them. The CDR3 protein is CASSFRGLRGTDTQYF. As DNA, the CDR3 is TGTGCCAGCAGTTTTCGGGGACTTCGGGGGACAGATACGCAGTATTTT.

This clone was detected a few times. The rearrangement uses TRBV5-6 and TRBJ2-7, with 9 bases matching TRBD1. This CDR3 comprises 12 residues. V shed 4 bases, J shed 7 bases, and the junction held 3 bases outside the gene matches. CDR1 and CDR2 from the germline V gene are SGHDT and YYEEEE. The DNA for the CDR3 is TGTGCCAGCAGCCCGACAGGGGGAGAGCAGTACTTC. Protein product: CASSPTGGEQYF.

The V gene is TRBV30, the J gene TRBJ2-5, with 7 bases matching TRBD1. The V gene end was trimmed by 4 bases and the J gene end by 2 bases; junction bases not matched to a gene: 10. Looked up from germline, CDR1 is GTSNPN and CDR2 is SVGIG (reference sequence). The CDR3 consists of 15 residues. CDR3 DNA: TGTGCCTGGACCGGACAGGCTGAGAAACAAGAGACCCAGTACTTC. This translates into CAWTGQAEKQETQYF.

V is TRBV12-5 and J is TRBJ1-3; 7 bases agree with TRBD1. The CDR3 consists of 16 residues. Germline trimming cut 5 bases from V and 2 bases from J; bases unmatched to any gene: 9. CDR1 is LGHNT and CDR2 is FRNRAP in the germline V gene. The DNA for the CDR3 is TGTGCTAGTGGTATCTCCTCAGGGGGTGCTGGAAACACCATATATTTT. Its protein is CASGISSGGAGNTIYF.

V usage is TRBV4-2 and J usage is TRBJ1-5; D is unresolved. With 1 base removed from V and 5 bases from J, the gap between germline ends came to 6 bases. Germline assignment: CDR1 LGHNA and CDR2 YNFKEQ. The CDR3 covers 13 residues. The CDR3 coding sequence is TGTGCCAGCAGCCAAGCATTAGATCAGCCCCAGCATTTT. Protein: CASSQALDQPQHF.

The CDR3 nucleotides read TGTGCCAGCAGTGAGACTAGCGCCTACGAGCAGTACTTC. It encodes CASSETSAYEQYF. The genes are TRBV6-1 and TRBJ2-7, with 8 bases identical to TRBD2. Germline lookup yields CDR1 MNHNS and CDR2 SASEGT. This CDR3 spans 13 amino acids. Trimming cost V 3 bases and J 2 bases; bases outside gene matches: 0.

This sequence joins TRBV20-1 and TRBJ1-1, with D unclear. The germline V gene encodes CDR1 DFQATT and CDR2 SNEGSKA (reference sequence). This CDR3 is 11 amino acids long. Trimming left V 6 bases short and J 1 base short, with 6 bases between. This CDR3 reads CSAPRNTEAFF. CDR3 bases: TGCAGTGCCCCCAGGAACACTGAAGCTTTCTTT.

This clone has more than one count but fewer than ten. The chain carries TRBV3-1 (or the pseudogene TRBV3-2) and TRBJ1-2; possibly TRBD1 for D (6 bases). The V and J ends lost 4 bases and 7 bases respectively, with 16 bases between them. This CDR3 comprises 14 residues. CDR1 and CDR2 from the germline V gene are LGHDT and YNNKEL (reference sequence). The CDR3 loop is CASSPRGHNLGYTF. The CDR3 DNA reads TGTGCCAGCAGCCCCAGGGGACACAACCTTGGCTACACCTTC.

The chain is built from TRBV27 and TRBJ1-1; TRBD1 might be the D (5 bases). The CDR3 sequence is 15 residues long. Germline lookup yields CDR1 MNHEY and CDR2 SMNVEV (reference sequence). Trimming cost V 9 bases and J 0 bases, with 17 bases left between them. The CDR3 loop reads CARYRSDRMNTEAFF. CDR3 bases: TGTGCCAGATACAGGTCCGATCGCATGAACACTGAAGCTTTCTTT.

V usage is TRBV6-6 and J usage is TRBJ1-2, with 9 bases fitting TRBD1. J gave up 5 bases and V 6 bases, and 10 bases lay outside the gene matches. The CDR3 is 15 amino acids. In germline, CDR1 is MNHNY, CDR2 SVGAGI (reference sequence). In nucleotides, the CDR3 is TGTGCCAGCAGACATACAGGGGGCGCTGGGTATGGCTACACCTTC. Encoded protein: CASRHTGGAGYGYTF.

The rearrangement links TRBV30 to TRBJ1-5, with D unresolved. The CDR3 is made up of 16 amino acids. V was pared by 0 bases and J by 4 bases, with 16 bases between. From germline, CDR1 is GTSNPN and CDR2 SVGIG (reference sequence). In DNA form, the CDR3 reads TGTGCCTGGAGTGTTGACGGTAGAGGGCGGAATCAGCCCCAGCATTTT. Amino acids: CAWSVDGRGRNQPQHF.

This chain joins TRBV7-6 and TRBJ2-3, with D hard to call. Germline-derived CDR1 and CDR2 are SGHVS and FNYEAQ. The ends were cut back, 1 base at V and 7 bases at J, with 9 bases in the middle. CDR3 length: 13 amino acids. Here the CDR3 reads CASSLETYHTQYF. The CDR3 DNA reads as TGTGCCAGCAGCTTAGAAACCTATCATACGCAGTATTTT.

V usage is TRBV13 and J usage is TRBJ1-2, with D tentatively TRBD1 (5 bases). This CDR3 has 12 amino acids. CDR1 is PRHDT, CDR2 FYEKMQ, per germline (reference sequence). V gave up 5 bases and J gave up 7 bases, with 11 bases separating them. Written as DNA, the CDR3 is TGTGCCAGCAGCCTGGGACTATTTGGCTACACCTTC. Translation: CASSLGLFGYTF.

The chain joins TRBV9 to TRBJ1-2, with 7 nucleotides matching TRBD1. V gave up 3 bases and J gave up 3 bases; unmatched junction bases: 8. The CDR3 has 15 amino acids. Germline V gives CDR1 SGDLS, CDR2 YYNGEE. CDR3 loop: CASSALTQGYYGYTF. CDR3 DNA: TGTGCCAGCAGCGCCTTAACACAGGGGTACTATGGCTACACCTTC.

V and J are TRBV6-5 and TRBJ1-5; tentatively, D is TRBD1 (6 bases). Germline values: CDR1 MNHEY, CDR2 SVGAGI. V was shortened by 7 bases and J by 0 bases, with 10 bases between the two germline ends. The CDR3 consists of 14 residues. CDR3 loop: CASNKDSSNQPQHF. The DNA of the CDR3 is TGTGCCAGCAATAAGGACAGTAGCAATCAGCCCCAGCATTTT.

The chain links TRBV7-2 to TRBJ1-2, with 7 nucleotides matching TRBD1. J lost 0 bases, V lost 3 bases, and 1 base had no gene match. The V gene's germline CDR1 is SGHTA and CDR2 FQGNSA. The CDR3 has 14 amino acids. The CDR3 nucleotides are TGTGCCAGCAGCTTGACAGGGCCTAACTATGGCTACACCTTC. Amino acids: CASSLTGPNYGYTF.

The chain has TRBV9 and TRBJ2-2; D might be TRBD2 (7 bases). The CDR3 is 15 amino acids. Germline CDR1 reads SGDLS; CDR2 reads YYNGEE. V lost 0 bases and J lost 4, with 10 bases in between. The CDR3 DNA sequence: TGTGCCAGCAGCGTAGTAGGGGGGGCCACCGGGGAGCTGTTTTTT. This sequence encodes CASSVVGGATGELFF.

DNA of the CDR3: TGTGCCAGCAGCTTTGGGTTACAGGGGCTGAACACTGAAGCTTTCTTT. As protein: CASSFGLQGLNTEAFF. This chain connects TRBV7-2 to TRBJ1-1, with 7 bases matching TRBD1. Germline CDR1 SGHTA, CDR2 FQGNSA. Trimming cost V 3 bases and J 0 bases; bases outside gene matches: 7. The CDR3 totals 16 residues.

The chain uses TRBV9 and TRBJ2-7; 8 bases map to TRBD1. This CDR3 contains 17 residues. Germline V gives CDR1 SGDLS, CDR2 YYNGEE. J lost 0 bases, V lost 0 bases, and 8 bases had no gene match. CDR3 loop: CASSVVAPGQGSYEQYF. In DNA form, the CDR3 reads TGTGCCAGCAGCGTAGTGGCCCCCGGACAGGGCTCCTACGAGCAGTACTTC. The variable domain in full, with the rest retrieved from reference TRBV9 and TRBJ2-7, is DSGVTQTPKHLITATGQRVTLRCSPRSGDLSVYWYQQSLDQGLQFLIQYYNGEERAKGNILERFSAQQFPDLHSELNLSSLELGDSALYFCASSVVAPGQGSYEQYFGPGTRLTVT.